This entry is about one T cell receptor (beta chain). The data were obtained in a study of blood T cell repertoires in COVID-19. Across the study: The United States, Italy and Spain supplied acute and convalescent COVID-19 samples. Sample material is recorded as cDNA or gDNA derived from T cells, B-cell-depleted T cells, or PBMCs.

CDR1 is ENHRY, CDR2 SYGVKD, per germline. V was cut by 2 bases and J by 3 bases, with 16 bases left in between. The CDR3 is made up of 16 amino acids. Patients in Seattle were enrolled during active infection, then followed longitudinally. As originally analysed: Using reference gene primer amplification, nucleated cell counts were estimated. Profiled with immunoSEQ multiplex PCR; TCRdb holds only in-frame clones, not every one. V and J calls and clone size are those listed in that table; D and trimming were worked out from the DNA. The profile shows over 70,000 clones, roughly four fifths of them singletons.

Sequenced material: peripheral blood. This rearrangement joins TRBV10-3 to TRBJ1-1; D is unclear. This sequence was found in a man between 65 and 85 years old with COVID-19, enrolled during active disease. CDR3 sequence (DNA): TGTGCCATCAGTGAGGTTCGGAGGGCTTCGGACACTGAAGCTTTCTTT. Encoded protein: CAISEVRRASDTEAFF.